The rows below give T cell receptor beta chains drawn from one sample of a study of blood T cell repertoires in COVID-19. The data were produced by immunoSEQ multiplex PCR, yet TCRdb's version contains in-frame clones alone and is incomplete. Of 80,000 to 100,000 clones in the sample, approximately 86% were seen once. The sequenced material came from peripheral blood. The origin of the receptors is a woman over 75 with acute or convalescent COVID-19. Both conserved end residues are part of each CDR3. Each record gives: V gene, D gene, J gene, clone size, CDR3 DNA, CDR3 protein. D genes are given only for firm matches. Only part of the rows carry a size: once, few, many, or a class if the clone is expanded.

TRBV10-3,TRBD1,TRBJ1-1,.,TGTGCCATCAGGGGGACAGGGGTCAGTCCTTCTGAAGCTTTCTTT,CAIRGTGVSPSEAFF
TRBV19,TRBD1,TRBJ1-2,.,TGTGCCAGTAGCCCCTCGGGACAGAACTATGGCTACACCTTC,CASSPSGQNYGYTF
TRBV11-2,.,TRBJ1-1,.,TGTGCCAGCAGCTTAAGGCACAGGGAGGGAACTGAAGCTTTCTTT,CASSLRHREGTEAFF
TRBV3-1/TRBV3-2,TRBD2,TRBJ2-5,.,TGTGCCAGCAGCCTCCTGGGCTCCGGGGGGGGACATGGTGAGACCCAGTACTTC,CASSLLGSGGGHGETQYF
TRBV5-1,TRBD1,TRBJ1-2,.,TGCGCCAGCAGCTGGACAGGGGGCCTCGATGGCTACACCTTC,CASSWTGGLDGYTF
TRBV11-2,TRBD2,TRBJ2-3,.,TGTGCCAGCACCCCCGGAGCGGGGGGGCTCACAGATACGCAGTATTTT,CASTPGAGGLTDTQYF
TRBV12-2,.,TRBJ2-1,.,TGTGCAAGTCGCTTAGGTCGGGGACAGGGTGGCTATGAGCAGTTCTTC,CASRLGRGQGGYEQFF
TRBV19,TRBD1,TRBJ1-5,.,TGTGCCAGTAGTATAGAGCGGACAGGGATGAGCAATCAGCCCCAGCATTTT,CASSIERTGMSNQPQHF
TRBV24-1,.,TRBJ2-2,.,TGTGCCACCAGGGCACAGGCTTCTCCTGGCGGGGAGCTGTTTTTT,CATRAQASPGGELFF
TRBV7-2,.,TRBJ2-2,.,TGTGCCAGCAGCTTAACTCTGCTTAACACCGGGGAGCTGTTTTTT,CASSLTLLNTGELFF
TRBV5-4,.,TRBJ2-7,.,TGTGCCAGCAGCTTGGGTGGACGGGGGACAGTCTCCTACGAGCAGTACTTC,CASSLGGRGTVSYEQYF
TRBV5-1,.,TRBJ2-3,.,TGCGCCAGCAGCTTTAACAACCCCAGCACAGATACGCAGTATTTT,CASSFNNPSTDTQYF
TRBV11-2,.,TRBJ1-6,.,TGTGCCAGCAGCTTAGAAGGGAGGGGCTCACCCCTCCACTTT,CASSLEGRGSPLHF
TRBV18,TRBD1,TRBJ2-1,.,TGTGCCAGCTCACCACCAACAGGGGTTCGGAATGAGCAGTTCTTC,CASSPPTGVRNEQFF
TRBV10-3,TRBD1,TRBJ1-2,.,TGTGCCATCAGTGAGTCAGACAGGGACGGAAGCTACACCTTC,CAISESDRDGSYTF
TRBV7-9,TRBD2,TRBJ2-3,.,TGTGCCAGCAGCTTAGAAGCGGGGGGGCAACGAGATACGCAGTATTTT,CASSLEAGGQRDTQYF
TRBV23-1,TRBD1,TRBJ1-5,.,TGCGCCAGCAGTCGGGACAGGGGGGTGCAGCCCCAGCATTTT,CASSRDRGVQPQHF
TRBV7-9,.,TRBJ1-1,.,TGTGCCAGCAGCTTAGTAGGAGCCGGCACTGAAGCTTTCTTT,CASSLVGAGTEAFF
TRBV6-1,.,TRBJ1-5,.,TGTGCCAGCAGTGAGCGAGGGCCCCAGCATTTT,CASSERGPQHF
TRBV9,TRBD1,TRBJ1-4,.,TGTGCCAGCAGCGCTCCCCGGGAGGGGGGACAGGGAAATGAAAAACTGTTTTTT,CASSAPREGGQGNEKLFF
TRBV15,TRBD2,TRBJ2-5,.,TGTGCCACCAGCAGAGTAGATAGCGGGGGAGGGGCCCAGTACTTC,CATSRVDSGGGAQYF
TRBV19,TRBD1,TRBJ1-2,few,TGTGCCAGCAAGGACAGGGGATATGGCTACACCTTC,CASKDRGYGYTF
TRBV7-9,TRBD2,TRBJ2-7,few,TGTGCCAGCAGCTGGACGACTAGCGGGGACTACGAGCAGTACTTC,CASSWTTSGDYEQYF
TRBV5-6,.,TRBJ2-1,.,TGTGCCAGCAGCTTGGGCGGGGGCCCCTACAATGAGCAGTTCTTC,CASSLGGGPYNEQFF
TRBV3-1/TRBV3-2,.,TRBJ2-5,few,TGTGCCAGCAGCTCCCTCCCTCTTGAGGAGACCCAGTACTTC,CASSSLPLEETQYF
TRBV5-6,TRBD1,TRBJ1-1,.,TGTGCCAGCAGCTTCGGACAGGGACTGAACACTGAAGCTTTCTTT,CASSFGQGLNTEAFF
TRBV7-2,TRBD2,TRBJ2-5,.,TGTGCCAGCAGCTTAGAGTGGTGGCGGGGGGGCTCAGAGACCCAGTACTTC,CASSLEWWRGGSETQYF
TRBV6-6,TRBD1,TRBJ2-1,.,TGTGCCAGCAGCATCGGGGACAGGGGGACAGATGAGCAGTTCTTC,CASSIGDRGTDEQFF
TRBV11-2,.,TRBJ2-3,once,TGTGCCAGCAGCTTAGATCTCTCCACAGATACGCAGTATTTT,CASSLDLSTDTQYF
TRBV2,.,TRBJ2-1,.,TGTGCCAGCAGTGTGGCCGCCCCAAATGAGCAGTTCTTC,CASSVAAPNEQFF
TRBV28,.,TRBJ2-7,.,TGTGCCAGCAGTTTAGCCGGACACCTCTACGAGCAGTACTTC,CASSLAGHLYEQYF
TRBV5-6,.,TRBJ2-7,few,TGTGCCAGCAGCCGGCAGGGCATGCAGTACTTC,CASSRQGMQYF
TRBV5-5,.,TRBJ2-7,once,TGTGCCAGCAGCTTGCGCTACGAGCAGTACTTC,CASSLRYEQYF
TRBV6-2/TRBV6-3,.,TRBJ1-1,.,TGTGCCAGCAGTTACCAAGCGTCCGGGGGGCGCCGACTGAACACTGAAGCTTTCTTT,CASSYQASGGRRLNTEAFF
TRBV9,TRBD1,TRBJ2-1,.,TGTGCCAGCAGCGGCTACAGGGGCCTGTTCTTC,CASSGYRGLFF
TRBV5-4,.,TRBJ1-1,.,TGTGCCAGCAGCTCCTCTTTCCCCAGGGTCACTGAAGCTTTCTTT,CASSSSFPRVTEAFF
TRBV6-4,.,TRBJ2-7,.,TGTGCCAGCACCGCGGACATATTGCTCTCCTACGAGCAGTACTTC,CASTADILLSYEQYF
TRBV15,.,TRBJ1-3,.,TGTGCCACCAGCAGAGACACGGACAGTTGGGAAAACACCATATATTTT,CATSRDTDSWENTIYF
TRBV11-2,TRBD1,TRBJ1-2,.,TGTGCCAGCAGCCCCCCAGGGTCCGGACAGGGGGCGTTCTATGGCTACACCTTC,CASSPPGSGQGAFYGYTF
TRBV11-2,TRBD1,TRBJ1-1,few,TGTGCCAGCAGCCGACAGGGAAGTACTGAAGCTTTCTTT,CASSRQGSTEAFF
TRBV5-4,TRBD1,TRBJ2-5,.,TGTGCCAGCAGCGCGGACAGGGGGCTTTGGGAGACCCAGTACTTC,CASSADRGLWETQYF
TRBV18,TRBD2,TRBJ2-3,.,TGTGCCAGCTCACCACTAGCGGGTCCCGATACGCAGTATTTT,CASSPLAGPDTQYF
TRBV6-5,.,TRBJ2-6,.,TGTGCCAGCATTCACTCTGGGGCCAACGTCCTGACTTTC,CASIHSGANVLTF
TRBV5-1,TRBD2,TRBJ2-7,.,TGCGCCAGCAGCTTGGAATTCGGGACTAGAGGCTACGAGCAGTACTTC,CASSLEFGTRGYEQYF
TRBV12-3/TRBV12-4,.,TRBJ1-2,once,TGTGCCAGCAGTCCGGGATACTATGGCTACACCTTC,CASSPGYYGYTF
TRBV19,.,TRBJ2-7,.,TGTGCCAGTAGTATCGTAGGAGGCGGTACCTACGAGCAGTACTTC,CASSIVGGGTYEQYF
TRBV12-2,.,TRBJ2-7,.,TGTGCAAGTCGCTTACTAATCTATCGGGGAGGGGAGCAGTACTTC,CASRLLIYRGGEQYF
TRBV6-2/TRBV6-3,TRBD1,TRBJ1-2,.,TGTGCCAGCAGTTTACCGGACAGGGTTAACTATGGCTACACCTTC,CASSLPDRVNYGYTF
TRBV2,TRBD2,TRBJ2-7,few,TGTGCCAGCTTAGGCGTCAGTGCCGGGACTAGCGGTTACGAGCAGTACTTC,CASLGVSAGTSGYEQYF
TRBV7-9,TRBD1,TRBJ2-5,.,TGTGCCAGCAGCTGGGGGGACAGGGGAGGGCAAGAGACCCAGTACTTC,CASSWGDRGGQETQYF
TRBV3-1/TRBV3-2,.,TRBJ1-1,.,TGTGCCAGCAGCCCGACAGGGAACACTGAAGCTTTCTTT,CASSPTGNTEAFF
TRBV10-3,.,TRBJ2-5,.,TGTGCCATCAGTGAGCGGGGTGAGACCCAGTACTTC,CAISERGETQYF
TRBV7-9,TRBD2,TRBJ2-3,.,TGTGCCAGCAGCTTAGGGTTACTAGCGGGGGAACGCACAGATACGCAGTATTTT,CASSLGLLAGERTDTQYF
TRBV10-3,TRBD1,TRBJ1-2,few,TGTGCCATCAGTGAGTATCCTACGACAGGGCACTATGGCTACACCTTC,CAISEYPTTGHYGYTF
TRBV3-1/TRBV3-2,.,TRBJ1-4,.,TGTGCCAGCAGCCAAGTGACAGTGATGGGAAGGGAAAAACTGTTTTTT,CASSQVTVMGREKLFF
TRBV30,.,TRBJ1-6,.,TGTGCCTGGAGTCCCCCGGGAGGCAGGGGAAATTCACCCCTCCACTTT,CAWSPPGGRGNSPLHF
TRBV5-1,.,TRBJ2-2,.,TGCGCCAGCAGCTTGGGCCTCCCGAGAGGCACCGGGGAGCTGTTTTTT,CASSLGLPRGTGELFF
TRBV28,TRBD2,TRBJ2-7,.,TGTGCCAGCAGTCTAGGGACTAGCGGTACCTACGAGCAGTACTTC,CASSLGTSGTYEQYF